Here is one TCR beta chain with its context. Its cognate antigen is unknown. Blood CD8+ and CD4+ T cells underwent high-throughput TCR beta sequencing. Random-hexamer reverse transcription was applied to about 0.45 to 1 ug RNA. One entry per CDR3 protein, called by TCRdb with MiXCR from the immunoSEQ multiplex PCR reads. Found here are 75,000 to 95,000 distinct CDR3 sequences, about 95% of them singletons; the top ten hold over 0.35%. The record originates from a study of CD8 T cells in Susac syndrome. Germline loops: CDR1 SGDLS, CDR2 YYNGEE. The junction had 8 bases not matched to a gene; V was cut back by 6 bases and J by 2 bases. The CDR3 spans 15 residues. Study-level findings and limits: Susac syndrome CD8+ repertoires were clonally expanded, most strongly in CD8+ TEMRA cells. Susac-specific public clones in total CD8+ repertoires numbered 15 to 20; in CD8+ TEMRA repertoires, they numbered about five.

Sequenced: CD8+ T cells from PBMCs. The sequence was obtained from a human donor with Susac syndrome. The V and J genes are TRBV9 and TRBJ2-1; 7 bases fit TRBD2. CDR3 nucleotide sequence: TGTGCCAGCACGCCGTCCGGGACTACCTACAATGAGCAGTTCTTC. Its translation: CASTPSGTTYNEQFF.